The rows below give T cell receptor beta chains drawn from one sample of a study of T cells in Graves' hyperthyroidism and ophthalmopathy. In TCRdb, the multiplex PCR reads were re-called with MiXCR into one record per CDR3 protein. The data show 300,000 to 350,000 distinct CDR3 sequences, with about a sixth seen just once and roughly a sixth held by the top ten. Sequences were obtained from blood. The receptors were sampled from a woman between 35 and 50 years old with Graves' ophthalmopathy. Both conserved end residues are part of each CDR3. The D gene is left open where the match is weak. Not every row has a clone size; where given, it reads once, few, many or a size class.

CASRRTAQETQYF | TGTGCCAGCAGACGCACGGCCCAAGAGACCCAGTACTTC | TRBJ2-5 | TRBV5-8 | . | .
CATSDTRDRPYEQYF | TGTGCCACCAGTGATACCCGGGACAGGCCCTACGAGCAGTACTTC | TRBJ2-7 | TRBV24-1 | TRBD1 | many
CASKYASSYNEQFF | TGTGCCAGCAAGTACGCAAGCTCCTACAATGAGCAGTTCTTC | TRBJ2-1 | TRBV28 | . | many
CASSFGGLSGPKNIQYF | TGTGCCAGCAGCTTCGGGGGACTCTCCGGGCCCAAAAACATTCAGTACTTC | TRBJ2-4 | TRBV11-2 | . | many
CSASSGRDGETQYF | TGCAGTGCTTCCAGCGGGAGGGACGGGGAGACCCAGTACTTC | TRBJ2-5 | TRBV20-1 | TRBD2 | many
CASSYSSQYEQYF | TGTGCCAGCAGTTACTCTTCCCAATACGAGCAGTACTTC | TRBJ2-7 | TRBV6-5 | . | many
CASSTDGSTEAFF | TGTGCCAGCAGTACGGACGGATCCACTGAAGCTTTCTTT | TRBJ1-1 | TRBV12-3/TRBV12-4 | . | many
CASTGQREGETQYF | TGTGCCAGCACCGGTCAGCGGGAGGGAGAGACCCAGTACTTC | TRBJ2-5 | TRBV6-2/TRBV6-3 | TRBD2 | many
CASSRDGNQPQHF | TGTGCCAGTAGCCGGGACGGCAATCAGCCCCAGCATTTT | TRBJ1-5 | TRBV11-2 | . | many
CAAGEESDTIYF | TGTGCCGCGGGGGAGGAGTCGGACACCATATATTTT | TRBJ1-3 | TRBV6-1 | . | few
CASREQGAYEQYF | TGTGCCAGCAGGGAACAGGGGGCCTACGAGCAGTACTTC | TRBJ2-7 | TRBV6-2/TRBV6-3 | TRBD1 | many
CASSPLTTGELFF | TGTGCCAGCAGCCCCCTAACCACCGGGGAGCTGTTTTTT | TRBJ2-2 | TRBV28 | . | many
CASSYGASSTNYGYTF | TGTGCCAGCAGTTACGGGGCAAGTTCTACAAACTATGGCTACACCTTC | TRBJ1-2 | TRBV6-5 | . | many
CASTPRTGTEQYF | TGTGCCAGCACCCCTAGGACAGGGACCGAGCAGTACTTC | TRBJ2-7 | TRBV6-1 | TRBD1 | .
CAYSEGGPQHF | TGTGCCTACTCCGAGGGGGGGCCCCAGCATTTT | TRBJ1-5 | TRBV30 | . | many
CPISDVRKGREAGELFF | TGTCCCATCAGTGATGTTCGTAAGGGACGGGAGGCCGGGGAGCTGTTTTTT | TRBJ2-2 | TRBV10-3 | TRBD2 | few
CASSKDRTDYEQYF | TGCGCCAGCAGCAAGGATCGGACCGACTACGAGCAGTACTTC | TRBJ2-7 | TRBV5-1 | . | many
CASSLDRDGRGETQYF | TGTGCCAGCAGCTTAGATCGGGACGGGAGGGGAGAGACCCAGTACTTC | TRBJ2-5 | TRBV11-2 | TRBD2 | once
CSASSGRGETQYF | TGCAGTGCTAGCAGCGGGAGGGGAGAGACCCAGTACTTC | TRBJ2-5 | TRBV20-1 | TRBD2 | many
CASSLTARQPQHF | TGTGCCAGCAGTTTAACAGCAAGGCAGCCCCAGCATTTT | TRBJ1-5 | TRBV12-3/TRBV12-4 | . | .
CASSIIRGRYGYTF | TGTGCCAGTAGTATTATCAGGGGACGCTATGGCTACACCTTC | TRBJ1-2 | TRBV19 | . | many
CATSPSPGPLAKNIQYF | TGTGCCACCAGCCCCTCACCGGGTCCACTAGCCAAAAACATTCAGTACTTC | TRBJ2-4 | TRBV15 | . | .
CASSLESTEAFF | TGTGCCAGCAGTTTAGAGAGCACTGAAGCTTTCTTT | TRBJ1-1 | TRBV12-3/TRBV12-4 | . | many
CASSLGGTSVYEQYF | TGTGCCAGCAGCTTGGGTGGGACTAGCGTGTACGAGCAGTACTTC | TRBJ2-7 | TRBV5-5 | TRBD2 | many
CASSEEGSGRFETQYF | TGTGCCAGCAGTGAAGAGGGTAGCGGGAGATTTGAGACCCAGTACTTC | TRBJ2-5 | TRBV6-1 | TRBD2 | .
CASSLSGQGGNQPQHF | TGTGCCAGCAGCTTATCCGGACAGGGGGGCAATCAGCCCCAGCATTTT | TRBJ1-5 | TRBV7-9 | TRBD1 | many
CASSFKGLAEETQYF | TGTGCCAGCAGCTTTAAGGGACTAGCTGAAGAGACCCAGTACTTC | TRBJ2-5 | TRBV3-1 | TRBD2 | many
CASSSSGTGVTGELFF | TGTGCCAGCAGTTCCTCCGGGACAGGGGTCACCGGGGAGCTGTTTTTT | TRBJ2-2 | TRBV11-1 | TRBD1 | many
CASSLLRSRNSPLHF | TGTGCCAGCAGTTTATTAAGAAGTAGAAATTCACCCCTCCACTTT | TRBJ1-6 | TRBV28 | . | many
CASSYTSGRLTSYEQYF | TGTGCCAGCAGTTATACTAGCGGGAGATTAACTTCCTACGAGCAGTACTTC | TRBJ2-7 | TRBV27 | TRBD2 | many
CASSQDRVSNEQYF | TGTGCCAGCAGCCAAGATCGGGTCAGTAACGAGCAGTACTTC | TRBJ2-7 | TRBV3-1 | . | many
CASSQPGTNTEAFF | TGTGCCAGCAGCCAACCGGGAACGAACACTGAAGCTTTCTTT | TRBJ1-1 | TRBV4-2 | . | few